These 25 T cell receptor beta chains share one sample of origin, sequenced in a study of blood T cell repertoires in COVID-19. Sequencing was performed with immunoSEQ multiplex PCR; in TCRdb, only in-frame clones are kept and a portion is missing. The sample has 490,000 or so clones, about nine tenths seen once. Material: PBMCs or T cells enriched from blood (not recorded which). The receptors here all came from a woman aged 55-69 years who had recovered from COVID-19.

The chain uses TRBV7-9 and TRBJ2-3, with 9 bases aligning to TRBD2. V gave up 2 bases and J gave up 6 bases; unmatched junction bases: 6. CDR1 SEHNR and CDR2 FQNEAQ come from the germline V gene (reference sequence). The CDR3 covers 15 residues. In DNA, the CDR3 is TGTGCCAGCAGCTTAATGGGACTAGCACAGGATACGCAGTATTTT. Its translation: CASSLMGLAQDTQYF.

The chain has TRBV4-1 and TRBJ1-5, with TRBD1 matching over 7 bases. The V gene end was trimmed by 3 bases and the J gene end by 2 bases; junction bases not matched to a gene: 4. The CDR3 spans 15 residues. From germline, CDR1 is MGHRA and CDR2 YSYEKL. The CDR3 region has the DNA TGCGCCAGCAGCCATCCAGGGGGAGGCAATCAGCCCCAGCATTTT. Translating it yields CASSHPGGGNQPQHF.

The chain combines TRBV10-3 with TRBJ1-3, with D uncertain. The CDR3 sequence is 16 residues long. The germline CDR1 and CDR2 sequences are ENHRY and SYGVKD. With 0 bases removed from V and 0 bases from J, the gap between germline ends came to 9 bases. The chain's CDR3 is CAISESRSSSGNTIYF. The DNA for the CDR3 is TGTGCCATCAGTGAGTCCAGATCATCCTCTGGAAACACCATATATTTT.

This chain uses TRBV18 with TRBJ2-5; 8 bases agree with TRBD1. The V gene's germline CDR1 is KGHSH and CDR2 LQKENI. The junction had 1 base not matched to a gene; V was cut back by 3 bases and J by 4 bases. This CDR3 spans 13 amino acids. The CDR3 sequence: CASSPDRGETQYF. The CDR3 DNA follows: TGTGCCAGCTCACCTGACAGGGGAGAGACCCAGTACTTC.

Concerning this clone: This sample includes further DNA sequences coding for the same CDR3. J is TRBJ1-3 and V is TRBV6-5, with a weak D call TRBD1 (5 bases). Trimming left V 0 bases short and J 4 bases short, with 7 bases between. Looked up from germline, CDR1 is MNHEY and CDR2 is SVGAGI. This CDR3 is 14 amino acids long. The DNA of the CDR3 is TGTGCCAGCAGTTACTCGGGGGGAGGAAACACCATATATTTT. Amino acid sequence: CASSYSGGGNTIYF.

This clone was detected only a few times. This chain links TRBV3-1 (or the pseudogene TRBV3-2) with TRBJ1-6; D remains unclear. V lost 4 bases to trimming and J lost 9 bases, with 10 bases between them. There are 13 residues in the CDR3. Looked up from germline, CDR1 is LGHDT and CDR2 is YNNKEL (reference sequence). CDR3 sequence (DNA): TGTGCCAGCAGCCCGACAATTGGTTCACCCCTCCACTTT. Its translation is CASSPTIGSPLHF.

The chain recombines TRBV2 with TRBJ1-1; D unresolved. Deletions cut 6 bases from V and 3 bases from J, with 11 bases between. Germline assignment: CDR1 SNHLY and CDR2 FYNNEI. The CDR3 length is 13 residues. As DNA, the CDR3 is TGTGCCAGCAGAAAAGAGTTCGACACTGAAGCTTTCTTT. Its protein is CASRKEFDTEAFF.

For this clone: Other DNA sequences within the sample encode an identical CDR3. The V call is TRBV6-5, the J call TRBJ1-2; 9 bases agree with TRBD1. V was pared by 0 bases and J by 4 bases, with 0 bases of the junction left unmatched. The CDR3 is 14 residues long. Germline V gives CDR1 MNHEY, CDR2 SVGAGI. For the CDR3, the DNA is TGTGCCAGCAGTTACTCGGACAGGGGCTATGGCTACACCTTC. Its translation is CASSYSDRGYGYTF.

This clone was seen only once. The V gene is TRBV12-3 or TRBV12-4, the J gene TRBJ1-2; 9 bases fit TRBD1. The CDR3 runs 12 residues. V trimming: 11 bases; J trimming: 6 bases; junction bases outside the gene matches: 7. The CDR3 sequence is CASIQGADGYTF. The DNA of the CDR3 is TGTGCCTCAATACAGGGGGCGGATGGCTACACCTTC.

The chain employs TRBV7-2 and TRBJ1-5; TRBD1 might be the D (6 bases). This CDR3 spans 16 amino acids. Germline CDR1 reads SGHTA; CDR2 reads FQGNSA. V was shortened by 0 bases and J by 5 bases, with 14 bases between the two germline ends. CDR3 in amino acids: CASSLAGPGGHQPQHF. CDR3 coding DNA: TGTGCCAGCAGCTTAGCGGGACCGGGGGGCCATCAGCCCCAGCATTTT.

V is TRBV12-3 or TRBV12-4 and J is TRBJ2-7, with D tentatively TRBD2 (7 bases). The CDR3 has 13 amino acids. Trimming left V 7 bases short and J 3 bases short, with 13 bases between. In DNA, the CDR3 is TGTGCCAGCACTCTAGGGGGGGACTACGAGCAGTACTTC. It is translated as CASTLGGDYEQYF.

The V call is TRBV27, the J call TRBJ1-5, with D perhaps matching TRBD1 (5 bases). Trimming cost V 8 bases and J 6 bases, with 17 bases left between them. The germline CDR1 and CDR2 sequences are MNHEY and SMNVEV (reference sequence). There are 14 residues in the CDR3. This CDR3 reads CASSQAGEAQPQHF. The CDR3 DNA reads TGTGCCAGCTCCCAGGCGGGGGAGGCTCAGCCCCAGCATTTT.

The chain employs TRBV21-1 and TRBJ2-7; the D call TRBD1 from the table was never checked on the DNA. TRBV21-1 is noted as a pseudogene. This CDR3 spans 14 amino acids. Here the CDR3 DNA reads TGTGCCAGCAGCAAAGGGGGCTTAAAGATCGAGCAGTACGTC. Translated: CASSKGGLKIEQYV.

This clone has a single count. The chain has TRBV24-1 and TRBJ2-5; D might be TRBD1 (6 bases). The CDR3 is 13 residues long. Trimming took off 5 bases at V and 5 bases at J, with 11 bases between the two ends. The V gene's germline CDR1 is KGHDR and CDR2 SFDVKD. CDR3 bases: TGTGCCACCAGTGGGGCAGGGGCGGAGACCCAGTACTTC. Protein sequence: CATSGAGAETQYF.

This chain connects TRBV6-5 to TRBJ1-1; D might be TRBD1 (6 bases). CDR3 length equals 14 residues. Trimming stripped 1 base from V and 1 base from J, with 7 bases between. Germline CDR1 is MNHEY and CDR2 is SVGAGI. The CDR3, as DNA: TGTGCCAGCAGTTACTTGACAGGGAACACTGAAGCTTTCTTT. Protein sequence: CASSYLTGNTEAFF.

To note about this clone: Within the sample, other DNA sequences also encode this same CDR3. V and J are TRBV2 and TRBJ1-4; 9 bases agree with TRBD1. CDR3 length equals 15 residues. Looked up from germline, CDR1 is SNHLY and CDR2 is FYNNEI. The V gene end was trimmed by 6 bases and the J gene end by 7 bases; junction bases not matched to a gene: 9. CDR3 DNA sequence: TGTGCCAGCAGGAAATCCGGGACAGGGAGTGAAAAACTGTTTTTT. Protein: CASRKSGTGSEKLFF.

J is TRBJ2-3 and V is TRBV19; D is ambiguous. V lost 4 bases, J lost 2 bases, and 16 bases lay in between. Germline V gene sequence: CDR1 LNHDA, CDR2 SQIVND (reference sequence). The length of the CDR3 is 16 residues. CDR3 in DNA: TGTGCCAGTAGTAATTACAGAAACCGACACACAGATACGCAGTATTTT. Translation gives CASSNYRNRHTDTQYF.

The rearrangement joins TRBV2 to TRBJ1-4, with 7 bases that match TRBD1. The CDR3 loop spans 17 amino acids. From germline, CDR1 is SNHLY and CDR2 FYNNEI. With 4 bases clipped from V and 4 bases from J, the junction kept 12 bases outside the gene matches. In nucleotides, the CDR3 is TGTGCCAGCAGTGTTTCCCCCTCAACAGGGGATAATGAAAAACTGTTTTTT. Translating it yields CASSVSPSTGDNEKLFF.

This CDR3 is CASSQVYRGLEKLFF. In DNA form, the CDR3 reads TGCGCCAGCAGCCAAGTCTACAGGGGGCTCGAAAAACTGTTTTTT. The chain joins TRBV4-1 to TRBJ1-4; 9 positions match TRBD1. Germline CDR1 is MGHRA and CDR2 is YSYEKL. V was clipped by 1 base and J by 8 bases; unmatched bases: 5. This CDR3 contains 15 residues.

In nucleotides, the CDR3 is TGTGCCAGCAGTGGGACAGGGTCGACCAAAAACATTCAGTACTTC. Protein product: CASSGTGSTKNIQYF. The J gene is TRBJ2-4, the V gene TRBV2, with TRBD1 identical over 8 bases. J was trimmed by 2 bases and V by 4 bases; bases with no gene match: 4. Per germline, CDR1 SNHLY and CDR2 FYNNEI. The CDR3 extends over 15 amino acids.

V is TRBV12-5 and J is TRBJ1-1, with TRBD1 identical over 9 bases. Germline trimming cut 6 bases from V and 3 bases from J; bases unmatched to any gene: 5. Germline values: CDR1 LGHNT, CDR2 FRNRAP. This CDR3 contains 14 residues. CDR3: CASGPGQGHTEAFF. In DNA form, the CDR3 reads TGTGCTAGTGGGCCGGGACAGGGACACACTGAAGCTTTCTTT.

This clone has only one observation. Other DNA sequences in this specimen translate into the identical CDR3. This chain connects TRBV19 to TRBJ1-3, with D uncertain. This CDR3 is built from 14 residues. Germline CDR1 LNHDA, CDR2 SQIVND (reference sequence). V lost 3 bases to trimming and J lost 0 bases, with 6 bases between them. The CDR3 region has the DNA TGTGCCAGTAGTATCTTGAGCTCTGGAAACACCATATATTTT. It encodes CASSILSSGNTIYF.

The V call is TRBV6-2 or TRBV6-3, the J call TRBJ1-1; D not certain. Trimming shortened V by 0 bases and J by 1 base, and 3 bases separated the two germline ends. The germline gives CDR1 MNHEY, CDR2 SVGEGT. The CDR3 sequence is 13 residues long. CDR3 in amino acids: CASSYSRNTEAFF. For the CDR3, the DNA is TGTGCCAGCAGTTACTCGAGGAACACTGAAGCTTTCTTT.

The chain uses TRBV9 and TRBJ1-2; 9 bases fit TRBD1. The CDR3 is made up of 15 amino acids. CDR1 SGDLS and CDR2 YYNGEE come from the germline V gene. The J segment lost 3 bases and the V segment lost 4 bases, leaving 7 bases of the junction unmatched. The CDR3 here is CASSPSYRGHYGYTF. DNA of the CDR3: TGTGCCAGCAGCCCGTCTTACAGGGGGCACTATGGCTACACCTTC.

DNA of the CDR3: TGCAGTGCGAAAGCAAACTATGGCTACACCTTC. Translated, it gives CSAKANYGYTF. The chain joins TRBV20-1 to TRBJ1-2; the D is unclear. V gave up 6 bases and J gave up 2 bases, with 7 bases separating them. Per the germline V gene, CDR1 is DFQATT and CDR2 is SNEGSKA (reference sequence). The length of the CDR3 is 11 residues.